Described below is a single T cell receptor (beta chain) sequence and its context. The antigen is not known. This CDR3 is 14 amino acids long. V was clipped by 3 bases and J by 4 bases, with 13 bases between them. Germline V gene sequence: CDR1 DFQATT, CDR2 SNEGSKA (reference sequence). 5'RACE template switching produced TCR cDNA carrying a universal primer site and UMIs. TCRdb independently ran MiXCR on the 5' RACE reads; one entry per CDR3 protein. The repertoire holds some 600,000 distinct CDR3 sequences, over 9% seen once, with about 15% in the top ten. This sample stems from a study of T cells after yellow fever vaccination. Whole-study context: Low-cell-number fractions underwent preparation using SMART-Seq v4 Ultra Low Input.

General study points: Most primary-vaccination clones recurred post-booster (roughly 96% CD4, around 90% CD8). It was a small share of clonotypes that appeared in both CD4 and CD8 compartments.

This sequence was found in a man aged 25-40 years who received the YFV17D yellow fever vaccine. The specimen comprised PBMCs, sampled on the day of the yellow fever booster vaccination. The chain employs TRBV20-1 and TRBJ1-3; unclear D gene. CDR3 in amino acids: CSARALTGGNTIYF. The CDR3 DNA follows: TGCAGTGCTAGGGCGCTGACGGGCGGAAACACCATATATTTT.